Following are 10 T cell receptor beta chains from one sample sequenced in a study of blood T cell repertoires in COVID-19. Generated by immunoSEQ multiplex PCR, the TCRdb table keeps only in-frame clones and is missing some. The sample gives approximately 250,000 clones, almost 85% of which show up once; 5.1% is in the top ten. What was sequenced was peripheral blood. All receptors come from a man between 45 and 60 years old with COVID-19, enrolled during active disease.

This chain connects TRBV3-1 (or the pseudogene TRBV3-2) to TRBJ2-3; 15 bases agree with TRBD2. The ends lost 4 bases at V and 5 bases at J; junction bases unmatched: 4. Germline loops: CDR1 LGHDT, CDR2 YNNKEL (reference sequence). CDR3 size: 16 residues. CDR3 nucleotide sequence: TGTGCCAGCAGCCTAGGACTAGCGGGGGGGGGAGATACGCAGTATTTT. Its protein is CASSLGLAGGGDTQYF.

The chain employs TRBV5-4 and TRBJ2-1; a possible D gene is TRBD2 (5 bases). This CDR3 spans 15 amino acids. The germline gives CDR1 SGHNT, CDR2 YYREEE (reference sequence). V was pared by 5 bases and J by 6 bases, with 18 bases between. CDR3 protein: CASSPTRAGGNEQFF. As DNA, the CDR3 is TGTGCCAGCAGTCCAACTAGGGCCGGCGGCAATGAGCAGTTCTTC.

This clone was seen a handful of times. The chain recombines TRBV30 with TRBJ1-5, with D possibly matching TRBD1 (6 bases). The germline gives CDR1 GTSNPN, CDR2 SVGIG (reference sequence). The CDR3 covers 12 residues. The V end lost 1 base, the J end lost 11 bases, and 12 bases lay between the germline ends. CDR3 in amino acids: CAWSAGVGAQHF. The CDR3 DNA reads as TGTGCCTGGAGTGCAGGGGTAGGAGCCCAGCATTTT.

This clone was detected only a few times. The CDR3 here is CASSHLDRGHYEQYF. CDR3 coding DNA: TGTGCCAGCAGCCACCTTGACAGGGGGCACTACGAGCAGTACTTC. The rearrangement links TRBV3-1 (or the pseudogene TRBV3-2) to TRBJ2-7, with 10 bases aligning to TRBD1. The CDR3 extends over 15 amino acids. V dropped 3 bases and J dropped 3; count of bases not matched to a gene: 5. Germline V gene lookup returns CDR1 LGHDT and CDR2 YNNKEL (reference sequence).

This clone turned up a few times. The chain is built from TRBV30 and TRBJ1-5; D is unresolved. The length of the CDR3 is 13 residues. Germline CDR1 reads GTSNPN; CDR2 reads SVGIG (reference sequence). V lost 0 bases, J lost 0 bases, and 3 bases lay in between. The CDR3 DNA sequence: TGTGCCTGGAGTGTTAGTAGCAATCAGCCCCAGCATTTT. Residues: CAWSVSSNQPQHF.

This chain connects TRBV19 to TRBJ1-5; D is ambiguous. With 5 bases removed from V and 0 bases from J, the gap between germline ends came to 14 bases. The CDR3 length is 16 residues. Germline values: CDR1 LNHDA, CDR2 SQIVND (reference sequence). DNA of the CDR3: TGTGCCAGTAGTCCCCGTAGTTCGTATAGCAATCAGCCCCAGCATTTT. As protein: CASSPRSSYSNQPQHF.

The rearrangement joins TRBV20-1 to TRBJ1-2; D is possibly TRBD1 (5 bases). Germline values: CDR1 DFQATT, CDR2 SNEGSKA (reference sequence). This CDR3 spans 10 amino acids. CDR3 in amino acids: CIGRGNGYTF. CDR3 nucleotide sequence: TGCATCGGTCGGGGGAATGGCTACACCTTC.

The J gene is TRBJ2-2, the V gene TRBV28; D unclear. The CDR3 sequence is 15 residues long. V gave up 1 base and J gave up 1 base, with 7 bases separating them. From germline, CDR1 is MDHEN and CDR2 SYDVKM. CDR3 sequence reads: CASSLFVLNTGELFF. In DNA, the CDR3 is TGTGCCAGCAGTTTATTCGTCTTGAACACCGGGGAGCTGTTTTTT. The variable domain in full, completed from reference TRBV28 and TRBJ2-2, reads DVKVTQSSRYLVKRTGEKVFLECVQDMDHENMFWYRQDPGLGLRLIYFSYDVKMKEKGDIPEGYSVSREKKERFSLILESASTNQTSMYLCASSLFVLNTGELFFGEGSRLTVL.

The rearrangement links TRBV29-1 to TRBJ1-2; possible D gene TRBD1, 5 bases. Germline loops: CDR1 SQVTM, CDR2 ANQGSEA. The V gene lost 4 bases and the J gene lost 0 bases, with 9 bases spanning the gap. This CDR3 is 13 amino acids long. The CDR3 nucleotides read TGCAGCGTTGGGTCAGGGACTAACTATGGCTACACCTTC. Protein sequence: CSVGSGTNYGYTF.

The rearrangement links TRBV6-2 or TRBV6-3 to TRBJ1-1; TRBD1 might be the D (5 bases). CDR3 length equals 15 residues. Germline V gene data show CDR1 as MNHEY and CDR2 as SVGEGT. Trimming stripped 0 bases from V and 1 base from J, with 9 bases between. The CDR3, as DNA: TGTGCCAGCAGTTACTCTGGGGGGTGGAACACTGAAGCTTTCTTT. Protein sequence: CASSYSGGWNTEAFF.